The 32 T cell receptor beta chains below come from one sample, sequenced in a study of beta chain features in type 1 diabetes. TCRB transcripts that were expressed got sequenced, as all of the isolated RNA had been reverse transcribed. Some clones are missing from TCRdb's copy, which holds only in-frame ones; the method was immunoSEQ multiplex PCR. The table shows about 240,000 clones, with less than 35% occurring only once. Source material: central memory CD4+ T cells from blood. Receptors originate from a man between 25 and 39 years old in good health.

J is TRBJ1-2 and V is TRBV29-1; unclear D gene. The V and J ends lost 0 bases and 6 bases respectively, with 8 bases between them. Germline V gives CDR1 SQVTM, CDR2 ANQGSEA. The length of the CDR3 is 12 residues. The CDR3 is CSVEDMVNGYTF. The CDR3 DNA is TGCAGCGTTGAAGATATGGTTAATGGCTACACCTTC.

The chain is built from TRBV29-1 and TRBJ1-4; TRBD1 aligns across 10 bases. The trim removed 7 bases at V and 6 bases at J, leaving 5 bases unmatched. The CDR3 runs 13 residues. Per the germline V gene, CDR1 is SQVTM and CDR2 is ANQGSEA. The CDR3: CSAMGQGYEKLFF. For the CDR3, the DNA is TGCAGCGCTATGGGACAGGGGTATGAAAAACTGTTTTTT.

The chain links TRBV13 to TRBJ1-1, with D uncertain. The CDR3 is 13 residues long. Deletions cut 2 bases from V and 2 bases from J, with 6 bases between. From germline, CDR1 is PRHDT and CDR2 FYEKMQ (reference sequence). The CDR3 here is CASSLPANTEAFF. The CDR3 region has the DNA TGTGCCAGCAGCTTACCAGCTAACACTGAAGCTTTCTTT. The full variable domain, rest sourced from reference TRBV13 and TRBJ1-1, is AAGVIQSPRHLIKEKRETATLKCYPIPRHDTVYWYQQGPGQDPQFLISFYEKMQSDKGSIPDRFSAQQFSDYHSELNMSSLELGDSALYFCASSLPANTEAFFGQGTRLTVV.

The chain links TRBV7-2 to TRBJ2-4; D possibly corresponds to TRBD2 (6 bases). This CDR3 is built from 15 residues. From germline, CDR1 is SGHTA and CDR2 FQGNSA. Trimming cost V 1 base and J 9 bases, with 16 bases left between them. The CDR3 protein is CASSLGLRERGIQYF. CDR3 sequence (DNA): TGTGCCAGCAGCTTAGGGCTGCGGGAACGAGGCATTCAGTACTTC.

The table lists this clone with a few counts. The J gene is TRBJ2-3, the V gene TRBV29-1, with 9 bases that match TRBD2. Germline trimming cut 3 bases from V and 4 bases from J; bases unmatched to any gene: 8. This CDR3 is 15 amino acids long. CDR1 and CDR2 (germline): SQVTM, ANQGSEA. In DNA, the CDR3 is TGCAGCGTTGATAGGGGAGCGGGAGGCCCAGATACGCAGTATTTT. Amino acids: CSVDRGAGGPDTQYF.

This chain joins TRBV18 and TRBJ2-6; D ambiguous. Germline V CDR1 and CDR2: KGHSH, LQKENI. The V end lost 3 bases, the J end lost 0 bases, and 6 bases lay between the germline ends. The CDR3 has 15 residues. The chain's CDR3 is CASSPLDSGANVLTF. CDR3 nucleotides: TGTGCCAGCTCACCTTTGGACTCTGGGGCCAACGTCCTGACTTTC.

The chain links TRBV27 to TRBJ2-3; 11 positions agree with TRBD2. CDR1 is MNHEY, CDR2 SMNVEV, per germline (reference sequence). The CDR3 is made up of 17 amino acids. V was pared by 2 bases and J by 5 bases, with 9 bases of the junction left unmatched. CDR3 DNA sequence: TGTGCCAGCAGTTTACTGGGAATAGCGGGAGGGGAAGATACGCAGTATTTT. Translation gives CASSLLGIAGGEDTQYF.

This clone has a handful of counts. The chain joins TRBV7-9 to TRBJ2-1; TRBD2 matches at 9 bases. The V gene's germline CDR1 is SEHNR and CDR2 FQNEAQ (reference sequence). J gave up 9 bases and V 1 base, and 10 bases lay outside the gene matches. There are 16 residues in the CDR3. The CDR3 DNA reads as TGTGCCAGCAGCTTAGTTTCAGGCGGGAGGGCCACTGAGCAGTTCTTC. This translates into CASSLVSGGRATEQFF.

The chain carries TRBV28 and TRBJ2-7; D is unclear. V lost 3 bases to trimming and J lost 0 bases, with 6 bases between them. The germline CDR1 and CDR2 sequences are MDHEN and SYDVKM. This CDR3 region has 13 residues. The CDR3 bases are TGTGCCAGCAGTTTGTTTAGCTCCTACGAGCAGTACTTC. Amino acids: CASSLFSSYEQYF. Combining the CDR3 with reference TRBV28 and TRBJ2-7 gives the whole variable domain DVKVTQSSRYLVKRTGEKVFLECVQDMDHENMFWYRQDPGLGLRLIYFSYDVKMKEKGDIPEGYSVSREKKERFSLILESASTNQTSMYLCASSLFSSYEQYFGPGTRLTVT.

The V and J genes are TRBV6-5 and TRBJ2-1; 10 bases map to TRBD2. The CDR3 is 15 amino acids. Germline V gene sequence: CDR1 MNHEY, CDR2 SVGAGI. Trimming removed 6 bases from V and 12 bases from J; junction bases left unmatched: 14. The DNA for the CDR3 is TGTGCCAGCAGCACGCCTAGCGGGGGCACCCGGGGGCAGTTCTTC. Its protein is CASSTPSGGTRGQFF.

This clone was detected only a few times. The chain recombines TRBV15 with TRBJ2-5, with TRBD1 matching 11 bases. The CDR3 runs to 15 residues. Germline V lookup: CDR1 LNHNV, CDR2 YYDKDF (reference sequence). Losses at the gene ends were 4 bases for V and 9 bases for J; bases not matched to a gene: 10. This CDR3 reads CATSKDRGRLGAQYF. DNA of the CDR3: TGTGCCACCAGCAAGGACAGGGGGCGCCTCGGGGCCCAGTACTTC.

This clone was seen a few times. V and J are TRBV11-1 and TRBJ2-1; D is possibly TRBD1 or TRBD2 (5 bases each). V was clipped by 2 bases and J by 8 bases, with 19 bases between them. From germline, CDR1 is SGHAT and CDR2 FQDESV (reference sequence). The CDR3 is 16 residues long. Written as DNA, the CDR3 is TGTGCCAGCAGCTTATCGAGAGGCCCCATGGGGGATGAGCAGTTCTTC. Residues: CASSLSRGPMGDEQFF.

The rearrangement joins TRBV2 to TRBJ2-1; D is perhaps TRBD2 (6 bases). The CDR3 loop spans 15 amino acids. CDR1 SNHLY and CDR2 FYNNEI come from the germline V gene. V lost 4 bases and J lost 7, with 17 bases in between. CDR3: CASSVLPGVGNEQFF. The CDR3 DNA follows: TGTGCCAGCAGTGTTCTCCCGGGGGTGGGGAATGAGCAGTTCTTC.

The chain joins TRBV7-2 to TRBJ1-5; D is undetermined. CDR1 SGHTA and CDR2 FQGNSA come from the germline V gene. V was pared by 5 bases and J by 6 bases, with 11 bases between. This CDR3 has 13 residues. CDR3 sequence: CASSGDWSQPQHF. In DNA form, the CDR3 reads TGTGCCAGCAGCGGAGACTGGAGTCAGCCCCAGCATTTT.

The chain carries TRBV5-1 and TRBJ1-5; D gene uncertain. Germline V lookup: CDR1 SGHRS, CDR2 YFSETQ. V was pared by 0 bases and J by 7 bases, with 11 bases between. The CDR3 covers 14 residues. Here the CDR3 DNA reads TGCGCCAGCAGCTTGGAGGGTGTGGGACAGCCCCAGCATTTT. It specifies CASSLEGVGQPQHF.

This sequence joins TRBV19 and TRBJ2-6; 8 bases are a match to TRBD1. V shed 5 bases and J 3 bases; nucleotides not matched to a gene: 6. The CDR3 is made up of 16 amino acids. Per the germline V gene, CDR1 is LNHDA and CDR2 is SQIVND (reference sequence). In DNA form, the CDR3 reads TGTGCCAGTAGTCGGGACACAGGGGGTGGGGCCAACGTCCTGACTTTC. This codes for CASSRDTGGGANVLTF.

V gene TRBV5-4 combines with J gene TRBJ2-1, with TRBD1 identical over 7 bases. The CDR3 loop spans 11 amino acids. Germline V gene data show CDR1 as SGHNT and CDR2 as YYREEE (reference sequence). With V trimmed by 4 bases and J by 8 bases, 0 bases remained unmatched. DNA of the CDR3: TGTGCCAGCAGCCAGGGGGATGAGCAGTTCTTC. Translated, it gives CASSQGDEQFF.

The chain employs TRBV11-2 and TRBJ2-2; 8 bases match TRBD1. The V gene end was trimmed by 3 bases and the J gene end by 3 bases; junction bases not matched to a gene: 0. This CDR3 region has 14 residues. Germline-derived CDR1 and CDR2 are SGHAT and FQNNGV. The CDR3 reads CASSLDRDTGELFF. The CDR3 DNA reads TGTGCCAGCAGCTTGGACAGGGACACCGGGGAGCTGTTTTTT. The entire variable domain, with the rest obtained from reference TRBV11-2 and TRBJ2-2, is as follows: EAGVAQSPRYKIIEKRQSVAFWCNPISGHATLYWYQQILGQGPKLLIQFQNNGVVDDSQLPKDRFSAERLKGVDSTLKIQPAKLEDSAVYLCASSLDRDTGELFFGEGSRLTVL.

This clone was recorded once. The rearrangement uses TRBV5-1 and TRBJ1-1; D uncertain. The CDR3 covers 13 residues. Germline values: CDR1 SGHRS, CDR2 YFSETQ. With 1 base removed from V and 2 bases from J, the gap between germline ends came to 6 bases. CDR3 amino acids: CASSLFTNTEAFF. CDR3 coding DNA: TGCGCCAGCAGCTTGTTTACAAACACTGAAGCTTTCTTT.

The chain uses TRBV2 and TRBJ2-1, with 7 bases that match TRBD1. Germline lookup yields CDR1 SNHLY and CDR2 FYNNEI. With 6 bases clipped from V and 6 bases from J, the junction kept 5 bases outside the gene matches. The length of the CDR3 is 13 residues. The CDR3 region has the DNA TGTGCCAGCAGAGCCAACAGGGGCAATGAGCAGTTCTTC. This translates into CASRANRGNEQFF.

This clone occurred a few times. The genes are TRBV7-6 and TRBJ2-1; D tentatively reads TRBD1 or TRBD2 (5 bases each). Per the germline V gene, CDR1 is SGHVS and CDR2 is FNYEAQ. V lost 0 bases and J lost 7, with 19 bases in between. CDR3 length equals 17 residues. The CDR3 region has the DNA TGTGCCAGCAGCTTAGCGCTGGGGACGGGTTCGAGGAATGAGCAGTTCTTC. It yields the protein CASSLALGTGSRNEQFF.

This clone was found a few times. V is TRBV15 and J is TRBJ2-7; the D gene is possibly TRBD1 (5 bases). This CDR3 comprises 15 residues. The V and J ends lost 0 bases and 5 bases respectively, with 14 bases between them. Germline-derived CDR1 and CDR2 are LNHNV and YYDKDF (reference sequence). For the CDR3, the DNA is TGTGCCACCAGCAGAGAGGTTGGGGCCCGCGACGAGCAGTACTTC. This sequence encodes CATSREVGARDEQYF.

V gene TRBV2 combines with J gene TRBJ1-1; D is unresolved. CDR1 and CDR2 from the germline V gene are SNHLY and FYNNEI. There are 13 residues in the CDR3. The V end lost 4 bases, the J end lost 1 base, and 7 bases lay between the germline ends. CDR3 sequence reads: CASSGRENTEAFF. CDR3 sequence (DNA): TGTGCCAGCAGTGGCAGAGAGAACACTGAAGCTTTCTTT.

The rearrangement links TRBV7-2 to TRBJ2-1; D unclear. CDR1 and CDR2 (germline): SGHTA, FQGNSA. This CDR3 spans 13 amino acids. V shed 1 base and J shed 5 bases, with 6 bases lying between them. CDR3 DNA sequence: TGTGCCAGCAGCTTAGGTACGAACAATGAGCAGTTCTTC. Its protein is CASSLGTNNEQFF.

There are a few counts of this clone. The rearrangement uses TRBV21-1 and TRBJ2-7; TRBD1 is taken as the D call from the table, unchecked against the DNA. TRBV21-1 is a pseudogene locus. This CDR3 has 13 residues. The CDR3 nucleotides are TGTGCCAGCAACGACAGGGCTCGCTACGAGCAGTACTTC. Protein: CASNDRARYEQYF.

The rearrangement joins TRBV10-3 to TRBJ2-3; D is ambiguous. Germline V CDR1 and CDR2: ENHRY, SYGVKD. The ends were cut back, 5 bases at V and 0 bases at J, with 12 bases in the middle. The CDR3 spans 15 residues. The CDR3 spells CAISPGPVSTDTQYF. The CDR3 DNA reads as TGTGCCATCAGTCCCGGGCCGGTGAGCACAGATACGCAGTATTTT.

This clone was seen ten or more times. This chain uses TRBV9 with TRBJ2-7; D may be TRBD2 (5 bases). Trimming shortened V by 4 bases and J by 6 bases, and 17 bases separated the two germline ends. CDR1 is SGDLS and CDR2 is YYNGEE in the germline V gene. The CDR3 is 14 amino acids. The CDR3: CASSPSGTRGEQYF. CDR3 bases: TGTGCCAGCAGCCCCTCGGGTACACGGGGCGAGCAGTACTTC.

This clone was counted only a few times. Other DNA sequences from this sample encode an identical CDR3 as well. The CDR3 nucleotides are TGTGCCAGCTCGGGGGACACAGATACGCAGTATTTT. Protein: CASSGDTDTQYF. The chain uses TRBV18 and TRBJ2-3; either TRBD1 or TRBD2 may supply D (5 bases each). V was trimmed by 6 bases and J by 2 bases, leaving 6 bases between them. Per the germline V gene, CDR1 is KGHSH and CDR2 is LQKENI. The CDR3 extends over 12 amino acids.

This rearrangement joins TRBV7-2 to TRBJ2-7; D unclear. Germline V CDR1 and CDR2: SGHTA, FQGNSA. The V gene lost 5 bases and the J gene lost 3 bases, with 5 bases spanning the gap. This CDR3 contains 11 residues. CDR3 region: CASSGYYEQYF. CDR3 DNA sequence: TGTGCCAGCAGCGGGTACTACGAGCAGTACTTC.

This clone was detected only once. The CDR3 nucleotides are TGTGCCTGGAGTGTATACCCTCCCTGGGAGCAGTTCTTC. This sequence encodes CAWSVYPPWEQFF. The V call is TRBV30, the J call TRBJ2-1; D is ambiguous. Trimming cost V 0 bases and J 10 bases, with 13 bases left between them. CDR1 and CDR2 from the germline V gene are GTSNPN and SVGIG (reference sequence). The CDR3 spans 13 residues.

In its sample, this clone was seen many times. The V call is TRBV7-9, the J call TRBJ2-7; 7 bases match TRBD1. V dropped 6 bases and J dropped 6; count of bases not matched to a gene: 5. The CDR3 is made up of 12 amino acids. CDR1 is SEHNR, CDR2 FQNEAQ, per germline (reference sequence). The CDR3 DNA follows: TGTGCCAGCAGGGCCGGGACAGCCGAGCAGTACTTC. Translating it yields CASRAGTAEQYF.

Concerning this clone: The same CDR3 can be traced to other DNA sequences in this sample. The chain links TRBV9 to TRBJ2-2; D gene ambiguous. Germline lookup yields CDR1 SGDLS and CDR2 YYNGEE. V gave up 0 bases and J gave up 6 bases, with 3 bases separating them. The CDR3 length is 12 residues. CDR3 bases: TGTGCCAGCAGCGTAGTATCCGGGGAGCTGTTTTTT. The encoded protein is CASSVVSGELFF.